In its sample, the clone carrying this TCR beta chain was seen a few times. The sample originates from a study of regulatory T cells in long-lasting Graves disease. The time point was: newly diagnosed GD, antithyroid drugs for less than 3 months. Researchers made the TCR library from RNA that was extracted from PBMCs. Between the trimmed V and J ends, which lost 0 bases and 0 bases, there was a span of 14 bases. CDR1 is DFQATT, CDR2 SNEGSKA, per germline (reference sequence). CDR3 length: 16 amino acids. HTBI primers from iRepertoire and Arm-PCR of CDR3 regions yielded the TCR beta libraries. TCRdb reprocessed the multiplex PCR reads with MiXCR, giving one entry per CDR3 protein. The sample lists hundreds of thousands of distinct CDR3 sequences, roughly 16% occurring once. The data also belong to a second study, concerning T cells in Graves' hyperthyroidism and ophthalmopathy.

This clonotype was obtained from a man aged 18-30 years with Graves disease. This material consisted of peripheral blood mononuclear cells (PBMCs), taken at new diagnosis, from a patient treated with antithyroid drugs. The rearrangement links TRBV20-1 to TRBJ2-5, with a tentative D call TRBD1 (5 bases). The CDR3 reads CSARDADNWYQETQYF. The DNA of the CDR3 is TGCAGTGCTAGAGATGCGGACAACTGGTACCAAGAGACCCAGTACTTC.